The 25 T cell receptor beta chains below all came from one sample that was sequenced in a study of identical twins. TCRdb re-called the 5' RACE reads through MiXCR, storing one row per CDR3 protein. The sample records 500,000 to 600,000 distinct CDR3 sequences, 22% being singletons. These data were likewise used in another study, on T cells expressing NK-cell markers.

Sequenced input: CD4+ T cells sorted from blood. These receptors all stem from a woman between 18 and 30 years old in good health.

This clonotype was seen a few times. The chain has TRBV5-1 and TRBJ1-1; D uncertain. V lost 1 base and J 6 bases, leaving 10 bases between the germline ends. This CDR3 contains 13 residues. Per the germline V gene, CDR1 is SGHRS and CDR2 is YFSETQ. The chain's CDR3 is CASSLKEKAEAFF. The DNA for the CDR3 is TGCGCCAGCAGCTTGAAGGAAAAGGCTGAAGCTTTCTTT.

This clonotype has a count of ten or more. The chain has TRBV29-1 and TRBJ1-2; 7 bases fit TRBD1. Germline V lookup: CDR1 SQVTM, CDR2 ANQGSEA. V gave up 3 bases and J gave up 4 bases; unmatched junction bases: 2. This CDR3 has 12 residues. The CDR3 loop is CSVEPGGYGYTF. The CDR3 nucleotides read TGCAGCGTTGAGCCAGGGGGCTATGGCTACACCTTC.

The V gene is TRBV7-2, the J gene TRBJ1-5; the D is unclear. Per the germline V gene, CDR1 is SGHTA and CDR2 is FQGNSA. V was clipped by 4 bases and J by 1 base, with 11 bases between them. This CDR3 spans 15 amino acids. This CDR3 reads CASSSSPRSNQPQHF. Here the CDR3 DNA reads TGTGCCAGCAGCTCCTCCCCGAGAAGCAATCAGCCCCAGCATTTT.

This chain joins TRBV7-2 and TRBJ2-3; 7 nucleotides line up with TRBD2. Unmatched junction bases numbered 4, after V lost 2 bases and J lost 5 bases. The CDR3 has 14 residues. Germline V CDR1 and CDR2: SGHTA, FQGNSA. This chain's CDR3 is CASSLRGGQDTQYF. The CDR3 DNA reads as TGTGCCAGCAGCTTACGGGGAGGGCAAGATACGCAGTATTTT. Looking up the rest from reference TRBV7-2 and TRBJ2-3 gives the full variable domain: GAGVSQSPSNKVTEKGKDVELRCDPISGHTALYWYRQSLGQGLEFLIYFQGNSAPDKSGLPSDRFSAERTGGSVSTLTIQRTQQEDSAVYLCASSLRGGQDTQYFGPGTRLTVL.

This clonotype has only a few counts. J is TRBJ2-7 and V is TRBV18; D is possibly TRBD1 (6 bases). The germline V gene has CDR1 KGHSH and CDR2 LQKENI. The CDR3 is 15 amino acids. Trimming left V 6 bases short and J 2 bases short, with 17 bases between. CDR3 region: CASSPTGTATYEQYF. The CDR3 DNA reads as TGTGCCAGCTCCCCAACAGGGACGGCTACCTACGAGCAGTACTTC.

In its sample, this clonotype was seen a few times. V and J are TRBV4-3 and TRBJ2-2, with D perhaps being TRBD1 or TRBD2 (5 bases each). This CDR3 has 15 amino acids. V dropped 4 bases and J dropped 1 base, with 10 bases sitting between them. CDR1 and CDR2 (germline): LGHNA, YSLEER. CDR3 loop: CASSLGRLNTGELFF. CDR3 sequence (DNA): TGCGCCAGCAGCCTGGGACGGTTGAACACCGGGGAGCTGTTTTTT.

This chain links TRBV12-3 or TRBV12-4 with TRBJ1-5; 8 nucleotides match TRBD1. V shed 5 bases and J 10 bases; nucleotides not matched to a gene: 10. The CDR3 extends over 14 amino acids. The CDR3, as DNA: TGTGCCAGCAGTCGTGACAGGGGAGGCTTCCCCCAGCATTTT. Its translation is CASSRDRGGFPQHF.

This clonotype occurred many times. This chain connects TRBV5-1 to TRBJ2-7; possibly TRBD2 for D (5 bases). Trimming took off 1 base at V and 0 bases at J, with 11 bases between the two ends. Germline V gene lookup returns CDR1 SGHRS and CDR2 YFSETQ. CDR3 length equals 15 residues. In DNA form, the CDR3 reads TGCGCCAGCAGCTTGAATTTTGACTACTCCTACGAGCAGTACTTC. Translated, it gives CASSLNFDYSYEQYF.

The chain is built from TRBV10-2 and TRBJ1-1; D uncertain. This CDR3 contains 13 residues. Deletions cut 10 bases from V and 1 base from J, with 13 bases between. Looked up from germline, CDR1 is WSHSY and CDR2 is SAAADI. DNA of the CDR3: TGCGCCACCTGGATTCGACAGAACACTGAAGCTTTCTTT. Its translation: CATWIRQNTEAFF.

This clonotype has only a few counts. The rearrangement uses TRBV15 and TRBJ2-3, with a possible D match to TRBD2 (5 bases). The CDR3 covers 15 residues. CDR1 is LNHNV and CDR2 is YYDKDF in the germline V gene (reference sequence). The V gene lost 5 bases and the J gene lost 2 bases, with 14 bases spanning the gap. The CDR3 DNA reads TGTGCCACCAGCTCGGGGAGTCCCCACACAGATACGCAGTATTTT. This gives the protein CATSSGSPHTDTQYF.

On this clonotype: This CDR3 is missing its conserved last phenylalanine or tryptophan, likely due to a read error. The rearrangement joins TRBV20-1 to TRBJ1-1; D ambiguous. The CDR3 runs to 13 residues. Trimming took 0 bases from V and 11 from J, leaving 16 bases between them. Germline CDR1 and CDR2: DFQATT and SNEGSKA (reference sequence). This CDR3 is CSARETRAYGAFL. As DNA, the CDR3 is TGCAGTGCTAGAGAAACAAGGGCCTACGGGGCTTTCCTT.

The table lists this clonotype with a few counts. This sequence joins TRBV5-1 and TRBJ1-4; 10 nucleotides line up with TRBD1. This CDR3 is 15 amino acids long. Germline V gene sequence: CDR1 SGHRS, CDR2 YFSETQ. V dropped 4 bases and J dropped 6; count of bases not matched to a gene: 6. DNA of the CDR3: TGCGCCAGCAGCGGCGCCGGGACAGGGGATGAAAAACTGTTTTTT. It encodes CASSGAGTGDEKLFF.

This clonotype showed up many times. V is TRBV4-2 and J is TRBJ2-1, with a tentative D call TRBD2 (6 bases). Trimming shortened V by 3 bases and J by 16 bases, and 22 bases separated the two germline ends. This CDR3 is built from 14 residues. Germline V gives CDR1 LGHNA, CDR2 YNFKEQ. The CDR3, as DNA: TGTGCCAGCAGCCAGACTATCGGGGGTAACTACTTCTTCTTC. This gives the protein CASSQTIGGNYFFF.

This clonotype was picked up a small number of times. V usage is TRBV7-2 and J usage is TRBJ2-3; no firm D call. CDR3 length equals 13 residues. The V gene lost 7 bases and the J gene lost 2 bases, with 10 bases spanning the gap. The germline V gene has CDR1 SGHTA and CDR2 FQGNSA. CDR3 DNA: TGTGCCAGCACCCCGGAGCCCACAGATACGCAGTATTTT. It encodes CASTPEPTDTQYF.

J is TRBJ2-1 and V is TRBV5-1; D gene unclear. The CDR3 consists of 16 residues. The ends were cut back, 3 bases at V and 2 bases at J, with 15 bases in the middle. From germline, CDR1 is SGHRS and CDR2 YFSETQ. CDR3 nucleotide sequence: TGCGCCAGCAGCTCGCGGAAAGTACAGACCTACAATGAGCAGTTCTTC. Protein sequence: CASSSRKVQTYNEQFF.

This sequence joins TRBV5-5 and TRBJ1-4; D is perhaps TRBD1 (5 bases). The CDR3 totals 16 residues. The germline V and J ends were trimmed by 4 bases and 8 bases, with 21 bases remaining between them. Germline-derived CDR1 and CDR2 are SGHKS and YYEKEE (reference sequence). This CDR3 is CASSHPAGTNREKLFF. DNA of the CDR3: TGTGCCAGCAGCCACCCTGCCGGGACTAATCGGGAAAAACTGTTTTTT.

The chain links TRBV5-5 to TRBJ2-2; no definite D call. CDR1 SGHKS and CDR2 YYEKEE come from the germline V gene (reference sequence). The CDR3 loop spans 13 amino acids. V lost 4 bases, J lost 4 bases, and 8 bases lay in between. CDR3 bases: TGTGCCAGCAGCCCCAGACTCACCGGGGAGCTGTTTTTT. It encodes CASSPRLTGELFF.

This clonotype was seen a few times. The chain couples TRBV20-1 to TRBJ2-7, with TRBD2 matching over 9 bases. Germline CDR1 is DFQATT and CDR2 is SNEGSKA (reference sequence). The CDR3 runs to 12 residues. With 6 bases clipped from V and 5 bases from J, the junction kept 5 bases outside the gene matches. The CDR3: CSALGLAHEQYF. CDR3 bases: TGCAGTGCATTGGGACTAGCTCACGAGCAGTACTTC.

This clonotype turned up a few times. The chain is built from TRBV10-3 and TRBJ1-6; 10 bases agree with TRBD1. The CDR3 loop spans 16 amino acids. Germline CDR1 and CDR2: ENHRY and SYGVKD. V shed 5 bases and J 10 bases; nucleotides not matched to a gene: 11. The CDR3 reads CAISNSRDRGQSPLHF. The CDR3 DNA follows: TGTGCCATCAGTAATAGCCGGGACAGGGGTCAATCACCCCTCCACTTT.

This clonotype showed up just a few times. The chain carries TRBV29-1 and TRBJ2-7, with D hard to call. CDR3 length: 10 residues. The V and J ends lost 4 bases and 6 bases respectively, with 7 bases between them. Germline V CDR1 and CDR2: SQVTM, ANQGSEA. The CDR3 coding sequence is TGCAGCGTTGCGAGCCCCGAGCAGTACTTC. This translates into CSVASPEQYF.

This chain joins TRBV10-2 and TRBJ2-3; TRBD2 agrees at 10 bases. CDR1 and CDR2 from the germline V gene are WSHSY and SAAADI. The CDR3 has 15 amino acids. The V gene end was trimmed by 2 bases and the J gene end by 4 bases; junction bases not matched to a gene: 3. CDR3 nucleotides: TGCGCCAGCAGTGAGCCTAGCGGGGGCTCAGATACGCAGTATTTT. Translated: CASSEPSGGSDTQYF.

The chain has TRBV7-6 and TRBJ2-1; 11 bases are a match to TRBD2. V shed 2 bases and J 1 base; nucleotides not matched to a gene: 7. CDR1 and CDR2 (germline): SGHVS, FNYEAQ. The CDR3 consists of 18 residues. The CDR3 here is CASSLRPTSGVSYNEQFF. CDR3 in DNA: TGTGCCAGCAGCTTAAGGCCGACTAGCGGGGTGTCCTACAATGAGCAGTTCTTC.

V gene TRBV11-2 combines with J gene TRBJ2-7, with a tentative D call TRBD1 (5 bases). This CDR3 is built from 15 residues. CDR1 is SGHAT and CDR2 is FQNNGV in the germline V gene. V was cut by 7 bases and J by 3 bases, with 19 bases left in between. CDR3 amino acids: CASNFGLGHHYEQYF. In DNA form, the CDR3 reads TGTGCCAGCAACTTTGGGCTAGGACACCACTACGAGCAGTACTTC.

This clonotype was picked up one time. The rearrangement uses TRBV29-1 and TRBJ1-1; the D is unclear. Trimming removed 0 bases from V and 5 bases from J, with 7 bases in between. The CDR3 is 12 residues long. Looked up from germline, CDR1 is SQVTM and CDR2 is ANQGSEA. The CDR3 DNA sequence: TGCAGCGTTGAAGATCGAGGAACTGAAGCTTTCTTT. It specifies CSVEDRGTEAFF.

The chain combines TRBV27 with TRBJ2-7; no definite D call. V was trimmed by 3 bases and J by 0 bases, leaving 6 bases between them. There are 13 residues in the CDR3. In germline, CDR1 is MNHEY, CDR2 SMNVEV (reference sequence). The CDR3 DNA reads TGTGCCAGCAGTTTCCAGATCTCCTACGAGCAGTACTTC. It codes for CASSFQISYEQYF.